This is a list of T cell receptor beta chains from one sample in a study of early T cells in non-severe SARS-CoV-2 infection. Using its own MiXCR run on the 5' RACE reads, TCRdb lists one record per CDR3 protein. The data contain approximately 97,000 distinct CDR3 sequences, approximately 10% of them singletons. The material sequenced was whole blood, taken at baseline. These receptors were taken from an adult who was a healthcare worker with PCR-confirmed SARS-CoV-2 infection or an uninfected control (not recorded which). CDR3s include the opening cysteine and the closing phenylalanine or tryptophan. The order of the fields is J gene, CDR3 length, D gene, V gene, CDR3 protein. A D gene is named only where the DNA matches it firmly.

TRBJ2-3	15	TRBD2	TRBV6-5	CASSYGAGRGDTQYF
TRBJ2-2	15	TRBD1	TRBV11-2	CASSSRQGIAGELFF
TRBJ1-4	14	-	TRBV20-1	CSARDFRHNEKLFF
TRBJ1-4	16	-	TRBV4-1	CASSPQTGLRNEKLFF
TRBJ2-1	19	TRBD2	TRBV7-9	CASSLPAAASGAPVPEQFF
TRBJ2-1	15	TRBD1	TRBV5-1	CASSPGQGASNEQFF
TRBJ2-2	16	TRBD2	TRBV30	CGGRLAGVGDTGELFF
TRBJ2-2	18	TRBD2	TRBV20-1	CSARDLAGGPTNTGELFF
TRBJ2-5	16	-	TRBV28	CASSPRGGGAQETQYF
TRBJ1-6	12	-	TRBV7-8	CASSAPGSPLHF
TRBJ1-1	13	-	TRBV10-3	CAIRETANTEAFF
TRBJ2-6	21	-	TRBV7-9	CASSPNPIYQTSLSGANVLTF
TRBJ2-5	14	TRBD2	TRBV6-2/TRBV6-3	CASSGLASAKTQYF
TRBJ2-1	15	TRBD2	TRBV15	CATSTGTSGIREQFF
TRBJ1-5	15	-	TRBV6-6	CASSLLDKDNQPQHF
TRBJ2-3	14	-	TRBV27	CASSSGVRADTQYF
TRBJ2-5	13	-	TRBV19	CASRPDREASPYF
TRBJ2-2	14	TRBD2	TRBV30	CAWTVLAGTGELFF
TRBJ2-2	12	-	TRBV24-1	CATTGDTGELFF
TRBJ2-7	14	TRBD2	TRBV29-1	CTRMPGLESYEQYF
TRBJ2-7	12	-	TRBV29-1	CSVARETNEQYF
TRBJ2-7	14	-	TRBV3-1	CASSHSGSSYEQYF
TRBJ2-3	16	TRBD2	TRBV7-6	CASSPRTSGDTDTQYF
TRBJ1-1	14	-	TRBV9	CASSVGEGTGGAFF
TRBJ2-3	13	-	TRBV5-1	CASSPQGTDTQYF
TRBJ2-7	13	TRBD1	TRBV7-2	CASSQNRGGEQYF
TRBJ2-7	17	TRBD2	TRBV14	CASSQAGGNGRGAEQYF
TRBJ1-1	13	TRBD1	TRBV6-2/TRBV6-3	CASRGQGAAEAFF
TRBJ2-1	16	-	TRBV6-2/TRBV6-3	CASSYHRSSSYNEQFF
TRBJ2-1	15	-	TRBV2	CASSLRVSSYNEQFF
TRBJ2-7	16	-	TRBV7-2	CASSLRAGTTSYEQYF
TRBJ2-7	15	-	TRBV6-5	CASKRDRKVSYEQYF
TRBJ2-1	15	TRBD2	TRBV20-1	CSARSTSGNYNEQFF
TRBJ2-5	14	-	TRBV27	CASSSQGRGETQYF
TRBJ2-3	16	TRBD2	TRBV7-7	CASSPGLAGGEDTQYF
TRBJ1-1	13	-	TRBV2	CASSSTGFVKAFF
TRBJ1-5	18	-	TRBV27	CASTDGQGWSYSNQPQHF
TRBJ2-7	17	TRBD2	TRBV20-1	CSASNPTSGRSSYEQYF
TRBJ2-5	16	TRBD1	TRBV6-1	CASSELDRGYQETQYF
TRBJ1-5	15	-	TRBV27	CASRATRRSNQPQHF